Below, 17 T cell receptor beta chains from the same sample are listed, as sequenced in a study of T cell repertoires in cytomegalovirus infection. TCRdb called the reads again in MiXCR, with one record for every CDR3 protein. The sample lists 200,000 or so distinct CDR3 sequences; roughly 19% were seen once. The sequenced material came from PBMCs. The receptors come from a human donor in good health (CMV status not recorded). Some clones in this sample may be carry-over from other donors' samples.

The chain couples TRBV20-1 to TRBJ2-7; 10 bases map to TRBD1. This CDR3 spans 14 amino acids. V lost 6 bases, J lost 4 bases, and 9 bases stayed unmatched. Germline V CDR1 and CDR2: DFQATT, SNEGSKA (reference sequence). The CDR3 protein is CSARRDRGWYEQYF. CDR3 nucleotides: TGCAGTGCGCGGCGGGACAGGGGTTGGTACGAGCAGTACTTC.

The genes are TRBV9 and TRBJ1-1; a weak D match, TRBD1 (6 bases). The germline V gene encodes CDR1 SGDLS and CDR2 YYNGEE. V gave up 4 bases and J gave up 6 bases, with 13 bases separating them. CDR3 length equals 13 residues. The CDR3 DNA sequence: TGTGCCAGCAGCACCCAGGGGTGGGCTGAAGCTTTCTTT. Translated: CASSTQGWAEAFF.

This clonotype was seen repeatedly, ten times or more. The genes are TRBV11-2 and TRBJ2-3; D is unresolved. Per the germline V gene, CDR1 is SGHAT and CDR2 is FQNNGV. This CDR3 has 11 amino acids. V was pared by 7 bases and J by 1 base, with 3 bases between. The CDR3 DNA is TGTGCCAGCACCCGCACAGATACGCAGTATTTT. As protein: CASTRTDTQYF.

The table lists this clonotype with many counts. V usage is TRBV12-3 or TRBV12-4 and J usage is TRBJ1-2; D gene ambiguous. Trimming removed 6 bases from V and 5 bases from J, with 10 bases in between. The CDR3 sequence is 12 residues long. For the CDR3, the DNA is TGTGCCAGCAGCCGGACCCCATATGGCTACACCTTC. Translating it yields CASSRTPYGYTF.

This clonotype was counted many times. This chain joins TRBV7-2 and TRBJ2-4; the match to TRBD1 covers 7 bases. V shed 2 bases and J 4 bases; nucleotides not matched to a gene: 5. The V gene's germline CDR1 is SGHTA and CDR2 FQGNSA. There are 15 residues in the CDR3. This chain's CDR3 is CASSLRGQPKNIQYF. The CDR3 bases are TGTGCCAGCAGCTTAAGGGGGCAGCCAAAAAACATTCAGTACTTC.

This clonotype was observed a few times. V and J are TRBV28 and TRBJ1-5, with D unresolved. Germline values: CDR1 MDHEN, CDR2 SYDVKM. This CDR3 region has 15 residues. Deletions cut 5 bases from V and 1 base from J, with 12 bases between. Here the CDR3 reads CASSPPTKSNQPQHF. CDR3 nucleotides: TGTGCCAGCAGTCCACCAACGAAGAGCAATCAGCCCCAGCATTTT.

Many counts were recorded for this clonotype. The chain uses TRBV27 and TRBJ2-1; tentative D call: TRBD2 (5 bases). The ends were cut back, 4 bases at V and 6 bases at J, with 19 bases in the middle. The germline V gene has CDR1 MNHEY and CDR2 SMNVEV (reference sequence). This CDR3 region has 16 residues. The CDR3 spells CASSSGRLNGINEQFF. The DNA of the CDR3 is TGTGCCAGCAGTTCGGGGAGACTCAATGGGATCAATGAGCAGTTCTTC.

In DNA, the CDR3 is TGTGCCACCAGTGATTCGCCCAGCTCTGGGGCCAACGTCCTGACTTTC. It encodes CATSDSPSSGANVLTF. The V gene is TRBV24-1, the J gene TRBJ2-6; D ambiguous. From germline, CDR1 is KGHDR and CDR2 SFDVKD. The V gene lost 2 bases and the J gene lost 0 bases, with 7 bases spanning the gap. The CDR3 loop spans 16 amino acids.

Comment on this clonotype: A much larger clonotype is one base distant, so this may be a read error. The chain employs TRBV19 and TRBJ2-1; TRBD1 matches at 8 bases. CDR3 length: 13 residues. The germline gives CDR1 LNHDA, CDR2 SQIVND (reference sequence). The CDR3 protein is CASTKDRVTEHFF. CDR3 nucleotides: TGTGCCAGTACCAAGGACAGGGTAACTGAGCATTTCTTC.

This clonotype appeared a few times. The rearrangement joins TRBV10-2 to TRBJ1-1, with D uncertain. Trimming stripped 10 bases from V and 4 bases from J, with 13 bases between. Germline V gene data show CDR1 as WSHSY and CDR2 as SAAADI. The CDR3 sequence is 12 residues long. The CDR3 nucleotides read TGCGCCACAGGTACTGCGGGCACTGAAGCTTTCTTT. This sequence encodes CATGTAGTEAFF.

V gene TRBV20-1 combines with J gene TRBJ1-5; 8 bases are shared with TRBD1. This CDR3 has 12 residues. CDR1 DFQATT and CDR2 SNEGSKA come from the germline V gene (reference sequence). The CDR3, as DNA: TGCATTACCAGGGGGCGGAATCAGCCCCAGCATTTT. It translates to CITRGRNQPQHF.

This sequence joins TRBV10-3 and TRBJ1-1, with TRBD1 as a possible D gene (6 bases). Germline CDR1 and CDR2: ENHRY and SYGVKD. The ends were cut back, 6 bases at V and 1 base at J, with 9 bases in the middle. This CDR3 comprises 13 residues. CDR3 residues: CAIRSTGNTEAFF. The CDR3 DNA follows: TGTGCCATCAGATCGACAGGGAACACTGAAGCTTTCTTT.

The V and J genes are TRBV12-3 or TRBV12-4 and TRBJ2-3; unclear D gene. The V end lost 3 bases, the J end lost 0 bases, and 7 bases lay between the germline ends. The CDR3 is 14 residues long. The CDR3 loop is CASSFVQSTDTQYF. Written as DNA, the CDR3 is TGTGCCAGCAGTTTCGTACAAAGCACAGATACGCAGTATTTT.

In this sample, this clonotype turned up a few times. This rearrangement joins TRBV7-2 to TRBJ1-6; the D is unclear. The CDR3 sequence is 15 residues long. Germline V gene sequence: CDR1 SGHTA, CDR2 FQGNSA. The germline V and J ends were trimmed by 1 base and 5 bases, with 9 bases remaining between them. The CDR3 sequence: CASSLVGSNNSPLHF. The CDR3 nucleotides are TGTGCCAGCAGCTTAGTCGGCAGCAATAATTCACCCCTCCACTTT.

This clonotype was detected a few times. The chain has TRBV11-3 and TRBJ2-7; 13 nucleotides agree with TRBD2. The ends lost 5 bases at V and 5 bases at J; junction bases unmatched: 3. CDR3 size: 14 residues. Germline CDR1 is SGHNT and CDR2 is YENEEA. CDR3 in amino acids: CASSPGTSGNEQYF. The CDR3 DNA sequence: TGTGCCAGCAGCCCCGGGACTAGCGGGAACGAGCAGTACTTC.

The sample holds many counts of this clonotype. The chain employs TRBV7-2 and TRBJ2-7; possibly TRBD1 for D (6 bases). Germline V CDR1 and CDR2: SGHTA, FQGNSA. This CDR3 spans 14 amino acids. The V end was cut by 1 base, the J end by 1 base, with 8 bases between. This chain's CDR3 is CASSLDRVSYEQYF. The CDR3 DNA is TGTGCCAGCAGCTTAGACAGGGTTTCCTACGAGCAGTACTTC.

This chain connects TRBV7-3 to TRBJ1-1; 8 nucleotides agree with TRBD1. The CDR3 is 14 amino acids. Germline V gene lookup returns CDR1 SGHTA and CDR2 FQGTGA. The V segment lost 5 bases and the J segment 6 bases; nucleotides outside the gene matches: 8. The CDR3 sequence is CASSLGQGGSEAFF. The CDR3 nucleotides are TGTGCCAGCAGCCTCGGACAGGGCGGTTCTGAAGCTTTCTTT. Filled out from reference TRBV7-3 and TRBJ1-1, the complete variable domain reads GAGVSQTPSNKVTEKGKYVELRCDPISGHTALYWYRQSLGQGPEFLIYFQGTGAADDSGLPNDRFFAVRPEGSVSTLKIQRTERGDSAVYLCASSLGQGGSEAFFGQGTRLTVV.